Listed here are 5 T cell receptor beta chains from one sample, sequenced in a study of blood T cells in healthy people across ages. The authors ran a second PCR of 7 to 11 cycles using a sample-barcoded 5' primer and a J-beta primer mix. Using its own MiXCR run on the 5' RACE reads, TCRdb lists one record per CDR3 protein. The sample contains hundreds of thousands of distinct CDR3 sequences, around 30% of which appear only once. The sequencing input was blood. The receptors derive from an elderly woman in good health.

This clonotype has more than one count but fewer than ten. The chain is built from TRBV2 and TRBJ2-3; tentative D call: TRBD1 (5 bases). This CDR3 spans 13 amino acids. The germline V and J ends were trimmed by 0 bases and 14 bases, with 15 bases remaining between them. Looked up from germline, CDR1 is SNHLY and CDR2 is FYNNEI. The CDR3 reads CASSEALRYRRYF. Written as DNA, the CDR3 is TGTGCCAGCAGTGAAGCGCTTCGCTACAGGCGGTATTTT.

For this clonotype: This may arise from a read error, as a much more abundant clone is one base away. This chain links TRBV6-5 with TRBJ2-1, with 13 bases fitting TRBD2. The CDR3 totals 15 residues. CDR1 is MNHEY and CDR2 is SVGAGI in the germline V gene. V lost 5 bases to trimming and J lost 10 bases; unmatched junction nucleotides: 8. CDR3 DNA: TGTGCCAGCAGTCCCCAACTAGCGGGGGGGCGGGAGCAGTTCTTC. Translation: CASSPQLAGGREQFF.

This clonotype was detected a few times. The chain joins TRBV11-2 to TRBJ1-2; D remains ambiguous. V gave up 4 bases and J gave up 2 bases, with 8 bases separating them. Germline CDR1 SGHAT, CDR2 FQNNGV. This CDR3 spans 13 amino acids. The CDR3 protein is CASSSTMNYGYTF. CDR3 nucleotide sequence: TGTGCCAGCAGCTCCACTATGAACTATGGCTACACCTTC.

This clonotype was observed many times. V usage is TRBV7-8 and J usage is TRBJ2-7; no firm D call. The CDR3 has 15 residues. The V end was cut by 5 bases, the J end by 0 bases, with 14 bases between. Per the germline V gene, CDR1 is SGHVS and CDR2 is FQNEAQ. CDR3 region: CASSASWVISYEQYF. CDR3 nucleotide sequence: TGTGCCAGCAGCGCCTCGTGGGTCATCTCCTACGAGCAGTACTTC. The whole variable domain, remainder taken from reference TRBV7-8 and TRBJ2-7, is GAGVSQSPRYKVAKRGQDVALRCDPISGHVSLFWYQQALGQGPEFLTYFQNEAQLDKSGLPSDRFFAERPEGSVSTLKIQRTQQEDSAVYLCASSASWVISYEQYFGPGTRLTVT.

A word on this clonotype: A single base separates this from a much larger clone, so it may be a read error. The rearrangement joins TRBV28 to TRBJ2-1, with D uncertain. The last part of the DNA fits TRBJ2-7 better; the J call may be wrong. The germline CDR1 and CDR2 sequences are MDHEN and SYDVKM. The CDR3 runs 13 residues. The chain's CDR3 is CASSLRVIHVQYF. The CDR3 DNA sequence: TGTGCCAGCAGTTTAAGGGTAATACACGTGCAGTACTTC.